The sequence of this T cell receptor (beta chain) was determined in a study of blood T cell repertoires in COVID-19. Study in general: Acute and convalescent COVID-19 samples came from the United States, Italy and Spain.

Authors' processing steps: Cell counts per sample came from amplifying reference gene primers. TCRdb's copy holds only in-frame clones and misses some; the assay was immunoSEQ multiplex PCR. Clonal size and the V and J genes are those of that table, whereas D and trimming came from the DNA. The profile shows under 200,000 clones, roughly 83% of them singletons. The ends lost 4 bases at V and 2 bases at J; junction bases unmatched: 13. The CDR3 loop spans 17 amino acids. Germline values: CDR1 SGHRS, CDR2 YFSETQ. This receptor was identified in a human donor in a cohort sampled during active COVID-19. The sample consisted of peripheral blood. The rearrangement uses TRBV5-1 and TRBJ2-5; 8 bases line up with TRBD1. In DNA form, the CDR3 reads TGCGCCAGCAGCCCGGGGCTCAGGGGGCCGCCACAAGAGACCCAGTACTTC. This gives the protein CASSPGLRGPPQETQYF.